In this sample, the clone carrying this T cell receptor (beta chain) turned up a few times. The data originate from a study of identical twins. MiXCR was run by TCRdb on the 5' RACE reads, yielding one entry per CDR3 protein. The sample shows about 490,000 distinct CDR3 sequences, 15% of them seen only once. V was clipped by 5 bases and J by 6 bases, with 13 bases between them. The CDR3 is 14 amino acids. Germline-derived CDR1 and CDR2 are MNHEY and SVGEGT. This same sample was also taken into another study, of yellow fever vaccine responses in identical twins.

The sequencing input was CD4+ T cells sorted from blood. This chain connects TRBV6-2 or TRBV6-3 to TRBJ2-2; TRBD2 might be the D (6 bases). This receptor was obtained from a woman younger than 30 in good health. This CDR3 is CASSPRRGAGELFF. CDR3 bases: TGTGCCAGCAGTCCCCGGAGGGGTGCCGGGGAGCTGTTTTTT.